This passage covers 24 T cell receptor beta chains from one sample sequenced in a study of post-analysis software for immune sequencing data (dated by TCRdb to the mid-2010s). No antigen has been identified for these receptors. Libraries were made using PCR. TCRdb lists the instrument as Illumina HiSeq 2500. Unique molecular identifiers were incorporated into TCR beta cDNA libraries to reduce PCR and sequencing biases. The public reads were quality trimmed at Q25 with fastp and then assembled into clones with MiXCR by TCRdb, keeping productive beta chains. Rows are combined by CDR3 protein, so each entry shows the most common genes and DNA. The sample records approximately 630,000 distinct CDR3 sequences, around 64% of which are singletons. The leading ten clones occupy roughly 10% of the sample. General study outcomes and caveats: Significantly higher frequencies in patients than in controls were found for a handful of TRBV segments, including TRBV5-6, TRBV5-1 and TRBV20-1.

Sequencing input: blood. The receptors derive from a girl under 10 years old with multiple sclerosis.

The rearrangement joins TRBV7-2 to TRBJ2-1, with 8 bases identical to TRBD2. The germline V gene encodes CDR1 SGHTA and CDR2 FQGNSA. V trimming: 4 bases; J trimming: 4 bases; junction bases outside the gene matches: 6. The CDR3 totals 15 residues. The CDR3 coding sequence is TGTGCCAGCAGCTCCCTGGGACTAGAGTACAATGAGCAGTTCTTC. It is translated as CASSSLGLEYNEQFF. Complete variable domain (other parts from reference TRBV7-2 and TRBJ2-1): GAGVSQSPSNKVTEKGKDVELRCDPISGHTALYWYRQSLGQGLEFLIYFQGNSAPDKSGLPSDRFSAERTGGSVSTLTIQRTQQEDSAVYLCASSSLGLEYNEQFFGPGTRLTVL.

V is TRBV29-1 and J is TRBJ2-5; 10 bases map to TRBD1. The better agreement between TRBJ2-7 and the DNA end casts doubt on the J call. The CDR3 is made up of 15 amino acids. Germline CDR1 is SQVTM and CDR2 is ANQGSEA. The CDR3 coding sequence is TGCAGCGTTGATGATGTGGGACAGGGGATCCACGAGCAGTACTTC. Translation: CSVDDVGQGIHEQYF.

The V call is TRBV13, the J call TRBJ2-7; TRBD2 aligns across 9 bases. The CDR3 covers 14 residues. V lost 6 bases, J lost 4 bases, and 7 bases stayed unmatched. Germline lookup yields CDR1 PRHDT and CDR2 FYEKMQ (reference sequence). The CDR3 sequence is CASSRSGGGYEQYF. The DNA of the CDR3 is TGTGCCAGCAGTCGTAGCGGGGGAGGATACGAGCAGTACTTC.

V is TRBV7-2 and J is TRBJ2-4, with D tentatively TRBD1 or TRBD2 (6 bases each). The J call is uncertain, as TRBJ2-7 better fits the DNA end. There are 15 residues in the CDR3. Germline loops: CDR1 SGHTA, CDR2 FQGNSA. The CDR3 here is CASSLRLGGSYEQYF. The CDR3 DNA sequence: TGTGCCAGCAGCTTACGTTTAGGGGGGTCCTACGAGCAGTACTTC.

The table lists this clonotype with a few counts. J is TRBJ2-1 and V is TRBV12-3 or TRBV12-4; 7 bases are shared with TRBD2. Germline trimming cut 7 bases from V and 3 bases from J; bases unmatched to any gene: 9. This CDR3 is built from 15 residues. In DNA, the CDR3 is TGTGCCAGCAATCTAGGGGCGGGAGACTACAATGAGCAGTTCTTC. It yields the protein CASNLGAGDYNEQFF.

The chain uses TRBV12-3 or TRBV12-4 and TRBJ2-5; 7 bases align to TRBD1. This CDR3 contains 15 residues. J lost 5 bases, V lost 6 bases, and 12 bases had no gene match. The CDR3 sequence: CASSLRGTEGETQYF. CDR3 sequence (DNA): TGTGCCAGCAGCCTCAGGGGGACCGAGGGGGAGACCCAGTACTTC.

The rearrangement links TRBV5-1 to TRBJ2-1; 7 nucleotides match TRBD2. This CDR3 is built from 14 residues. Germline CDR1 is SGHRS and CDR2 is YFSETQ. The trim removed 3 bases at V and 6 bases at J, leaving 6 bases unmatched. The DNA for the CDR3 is TGCGCCAGCAGCTACCTGACTAGCTCCAATGAGCAGTTCTTC. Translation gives CASSYLTSSNEQFF.

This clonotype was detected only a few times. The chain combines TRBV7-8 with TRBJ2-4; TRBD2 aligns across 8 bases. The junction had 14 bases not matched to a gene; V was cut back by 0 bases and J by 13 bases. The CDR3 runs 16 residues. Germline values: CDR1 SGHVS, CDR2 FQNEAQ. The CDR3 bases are TGTGCCAGCAGCTTAGCGCAGGGACTAGGAGGGGGGGAGCAGTACTTC. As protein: CASSLAQGLGGGEQYF.

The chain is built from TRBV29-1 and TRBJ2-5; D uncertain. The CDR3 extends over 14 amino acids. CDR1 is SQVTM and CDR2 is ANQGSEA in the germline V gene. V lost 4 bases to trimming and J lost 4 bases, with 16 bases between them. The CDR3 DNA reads TGCAGCGTTGCATTAGGTGGGGATGGAGAGACCCAGTACTTC. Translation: CSVALGGDGETQYF.

CDR3 sequence (DNA): TGTGCCACCAGCGGGGGACTAGCGGGGGGTAATGAGCAGTTCTTC. Translation gives CATSGGLAGGNEQFF. The chain has TRBV15 and TRBJ2-1; 15 bases line up with TRBD2. Looked up from germline, CDR1 is LNHNV and CDR2 is YYDKDF (reference sequence). The junction had 3 bases not matched to a gene; V was cut back by 5 bases and J by 7 bases. CDR3 length: 15 amino acids. Full variable domain (outside the CDR3, taken from reference TRBV15 and TRBJ2-1): DAMVIQNPRYQVTQFGKPVTLSCSQTLNHNVMYWYQQKSSQAPKLLFHYYDKDFNNEADTPDNFQSRRPNTSFCFLDIRSPGLGDTAMYLCATSGGLAGGNEQFFGPGTRLTVL.

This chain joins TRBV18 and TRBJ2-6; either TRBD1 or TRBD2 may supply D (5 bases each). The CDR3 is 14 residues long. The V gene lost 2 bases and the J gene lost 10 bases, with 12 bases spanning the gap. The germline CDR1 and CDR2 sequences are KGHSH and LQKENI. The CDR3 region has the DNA TGTGCCAGCTCACCAAGGGACGGGACGAACGTCCTGACTTTC. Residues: CASSPRDGTNVLTF. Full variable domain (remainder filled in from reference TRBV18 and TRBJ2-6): NAGVMQNPRHLVRRRGQEARLRCSPMKGHSHVYWYRQLPEEGLKFMVYLQKENIIDESGMPKERFSAEFPKEGPSILRIQQVVRGDSAAYFCASSPRDGTNVLTFGAGSRLTVL.

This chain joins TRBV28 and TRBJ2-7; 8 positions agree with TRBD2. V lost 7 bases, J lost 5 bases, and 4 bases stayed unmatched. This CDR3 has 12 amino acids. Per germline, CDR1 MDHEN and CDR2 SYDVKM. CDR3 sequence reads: CASTGAGDEQYF. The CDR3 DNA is TGTGCCAGCACCGGAGCGGGAGACGAGCAGTACTTC.

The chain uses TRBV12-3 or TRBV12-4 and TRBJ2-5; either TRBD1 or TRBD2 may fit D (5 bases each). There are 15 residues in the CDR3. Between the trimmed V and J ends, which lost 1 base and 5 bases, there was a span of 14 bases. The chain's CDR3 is CASSLEVGEGETQYF. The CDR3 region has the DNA TGTGCCAGCAGTTTAGAAGTGGGCGAGGGGGAGACCCAGTACTTC.

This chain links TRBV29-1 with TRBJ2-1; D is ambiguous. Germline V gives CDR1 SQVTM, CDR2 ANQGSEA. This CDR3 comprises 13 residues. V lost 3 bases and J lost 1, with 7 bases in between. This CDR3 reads CSVERLSYNEQFF. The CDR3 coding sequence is TGCAGCGTTGAGAGGCTTTCCTACAATGAGCAGTTCTTC.

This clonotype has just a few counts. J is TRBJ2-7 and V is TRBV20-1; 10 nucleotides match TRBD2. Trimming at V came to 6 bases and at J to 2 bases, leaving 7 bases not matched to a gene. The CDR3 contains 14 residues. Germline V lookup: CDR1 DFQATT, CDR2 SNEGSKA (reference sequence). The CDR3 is CSAAGTSDPYEQYF. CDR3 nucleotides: TGCAGTGCGGCCGGGACTAGCGACCCCTACGAGCAGTACTTC.

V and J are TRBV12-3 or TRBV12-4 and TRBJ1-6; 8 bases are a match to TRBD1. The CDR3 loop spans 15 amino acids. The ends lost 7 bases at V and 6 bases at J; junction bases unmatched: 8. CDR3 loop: CASKPTGVGNSPLHF. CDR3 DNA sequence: TGTGCCAGCAAGCCGACAGGGGTCGGTAATTCACCCCTCCACTTT.

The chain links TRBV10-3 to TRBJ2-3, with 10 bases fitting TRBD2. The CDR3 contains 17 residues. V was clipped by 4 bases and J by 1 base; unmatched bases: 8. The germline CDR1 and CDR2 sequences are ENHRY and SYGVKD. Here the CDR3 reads CAISGATGTSGTDTQYF. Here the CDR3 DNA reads TGTGCCATCAGTGGCGCTACCGGGACTAGCGGCACAGATACGCAGTATTTT.

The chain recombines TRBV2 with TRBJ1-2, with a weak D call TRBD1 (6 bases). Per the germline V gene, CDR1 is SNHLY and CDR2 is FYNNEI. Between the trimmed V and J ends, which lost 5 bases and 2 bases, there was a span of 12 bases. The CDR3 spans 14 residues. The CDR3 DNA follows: TGTGCCAGCAGTCCCGGGACAAACAACTATGGCTACACCTTC. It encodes CASSPGTNNYGYTF. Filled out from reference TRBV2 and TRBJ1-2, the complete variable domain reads EPEVTQTPSHQVTQMGQEVILRCVPISNHLYFYWYRQILGQKVEFLVSFYNNEISEKSEIFDDQFSVERPDGSNFTLKIRSTKLEDSAMYFCASSPGTNNYGYTFGSGTRLTVV.

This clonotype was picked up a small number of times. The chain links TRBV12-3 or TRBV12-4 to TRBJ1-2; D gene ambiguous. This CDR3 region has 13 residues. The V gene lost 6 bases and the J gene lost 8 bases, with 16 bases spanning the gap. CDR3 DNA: TGTGCCAGCAGCCTAAGGCTACTACTCGGCTACACCTTC. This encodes CASSLRLLLGYTF.

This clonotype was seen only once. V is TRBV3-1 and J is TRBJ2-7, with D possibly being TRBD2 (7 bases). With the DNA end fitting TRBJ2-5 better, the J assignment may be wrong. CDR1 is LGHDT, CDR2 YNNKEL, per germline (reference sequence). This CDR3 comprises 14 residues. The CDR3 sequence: CASLPPGGQETQYF. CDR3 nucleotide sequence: TGTGCCAGCCTCCCCCCCGGGGGGCAGGAGACCCAGTACTTC.

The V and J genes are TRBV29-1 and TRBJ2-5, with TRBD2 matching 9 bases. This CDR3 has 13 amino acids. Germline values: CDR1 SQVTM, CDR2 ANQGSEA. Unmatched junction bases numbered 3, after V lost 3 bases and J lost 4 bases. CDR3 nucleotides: TGCAGCGTTGATCATAGCGGGGGAGAGACCCAGTACTTC. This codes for CSVDHSGGETQYF. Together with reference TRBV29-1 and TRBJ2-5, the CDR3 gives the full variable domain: SAVISQKPSRDICQRGTSLTIQCQVDSQVTMMFWYRQQPGQSLTLIATANQGSEATYESGFVIDKFPISRPNLTFSTLTVSNMSPEDSSIYLCSVDHSGGETQYFGPGTRLLVL.

CDR3 nucleotide sequence: TGTGCCAGCAGTTTACTTCGTATATTCGGGGGGAGGGAGACCCAGTACTTC. It translates to CASSLLRIFGGRETQYF. The genes are TRBV12-3 or TRBV12-4 and TRBJ2-5, with 7 bases identical to TRBD2. V trimming: 2 bases; J trimming: 5 bases; junction bases outside the gene matches: 14. The CDR3 spans 17 residues.

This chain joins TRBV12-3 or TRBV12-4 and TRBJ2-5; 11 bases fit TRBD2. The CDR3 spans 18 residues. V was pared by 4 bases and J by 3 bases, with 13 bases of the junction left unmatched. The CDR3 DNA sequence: TGTGCCAGCAGTTCCCCTAAGGGACTAGCGGACTTCAAAGAGACCCAGTACTTC. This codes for CASSSPKGLADFKETQYF.

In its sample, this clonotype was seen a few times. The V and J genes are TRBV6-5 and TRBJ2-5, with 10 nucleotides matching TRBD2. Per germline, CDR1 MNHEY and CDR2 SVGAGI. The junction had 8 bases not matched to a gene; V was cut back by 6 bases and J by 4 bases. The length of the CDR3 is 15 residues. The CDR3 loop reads CASSYDSGRGETQYF. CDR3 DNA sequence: TGTGCCAGCAGCTACGACAGCGGGAGGGGAGAGACCCAGTACTTC.